The 6 T cell receptor beta chains below were found in one sample sequenced in a study of CDR3 diversity in severe acne. TCRdb re-called the PCR reads with MiXCR, one entry per CDR3 protein. This sample yields around 85,000 distinct CDR3 sequences, of which 45% to 55% are seen a single time; 11% belongs to the top ten. Sequenced material: blood. These receptors came from a male donor with severe acne vulgaris.

This clonotype was counted ten times or more. CDR3 sequence: CATSRPITGGTEAFF. The CDR3 nucleotides read TGTGCCACCAGCAGACCAATAACAGGGGGGACTGAAGCTTTCTTT. V gene TRBV15 combines with J gene TRBJ1-1, with 8 bases identical to TRBD1. V lost 2 bases and J lost 5; bases outside the gene matches: 7. The CDR3 length is 15 residues. From germline, CDR1 is LNHNV and CDR2 YYDKDF (reference sequence).

In this sample, this clonotype turned up many times. This chain joins TRBV18 and TRBJ1-1, with 9 bases aligning to TRBD1. CDR3 size: 15 residues. CDR1 and CDR2 (germline): KGHSH, LQKENI. With V trimmed by 5 bases and J by 2 bases, 6 bases remained unmatched. The CDR3 region has the DNA TGTGCCAGCTCAGCAGGACAGGGGACCAACACTGAAGCTTTCTTT. This translates into CASSAGQGTNTEAFF.

V is TRBV2 and J is TRBJ2-1, with D uncertain. This CDR3 has 15 residues. The V gene's germline CDR1 is SNHLY and CDR2 FYNNEI. V lost 4 bases and J lost 7, with 17 bases in between. CDR3 loop: CASSVRPVATNEQFF. Here the CDR3 DNA reads TGTGCCAGCAGTGTCCGACCCGTAGCAACTAATGAGCAGTTCTTC.

The V gene is TRBV10-3, the J gene TRBJ1-1; TRBD1 might be the D (5 bases). The CDR3 loop spans 16 amino acids. Trimming cost V 2 bases and J 0 bases, with 13 bases left between them. Germline CDR1 ENHRY, CDR2 SYGVKD. This chain's CDR3 is CAISEPLGEMNTEAFF. The DNA for the CDR3 is TGTGCCATCAGTGAGCCTTTGGGGGAGATGAACACTGAAGCTTTCTTT.

Concerning this clonotype: A much larger clone lies one base from this, so it may be a read error. The chain has TRBV14 and TRBJ2-7, with D tentatively TRBD2 (6 bases). Germline assignment: CDR1 SGHDN and CDR2 FVKESK. The CDR3 extends over 16 amino acids. For the CDR3, the DNA is TGTGCCAGCGGCCAAACTCATGGGGGGAATAGAGGCGAGCAGTACTTC. Encoded protein: CASGQTHGGNRGEQYF.

This clonotype is a singleton in its sample. The rearrangement uses TRBV19 and TRBJ2-7; 9 nucleotides agree with TRBD2. Germline CDR1 LNHDA, CDR2 SQIVND (reference sequence). CDR3 length: 17 residues. With 5 bases clipped from V and 2 bases from J, the junction kept 13 bases outside the gene matches. In nucleotides, the CDR3 is TGTGCCAGTAGTCCCCGGGGGGGTAGCGGGAGACCCTACGAGCAGTACTTC. Translating gives CASSPRGGSGRPYEQYF.